The TCR beta chain under discussion was sequenced for a study of cytomegalovirus exposure and HLA in healthy donors. Whole-study context: Roughly 85 million unique TCRs from HLA-typed donors made up an early data release. Study-level results: In a later analysis, parvovirus B19, influenza, CMV and Epstein-Barr virus appeared linked to several top co-occurrence clusters. Most likely, a cluster of highly shared sequence variants arose as a sequencing artifact.

As for this clone: Its matching antigen is unknown.

Germline CDR1 reads SGDLS; CDR2 reads YYNGEE. The CDR3 covers 17 residues. J lost 0 bases, V lost 3 bases, and 8 bases had no gene match. The PCR used 60 Vbeta and 13 Jbeta primers. Here immunoSEQ multiplex PCR was the method, and the copy in TCRdb shows in-frame clones only, minus some. Of 130,000 to 150,000 clones in the sample, about four fifths were seen once. The source is a man aged 40-49 years in good health and CMV-seronegative. Sequenced: PBMCs. The chain links TRBV9 to TRBJ2-1, with TRBD1 matching over 8 bases. CDR3 amino acids: CASSDPGQASSYNEQFF. The CDR3 DNA sequence: TGTGCCAGCAGCGACCCGGGACAGGCGAGCTCCTACAATGAGCAGTTCTTC.